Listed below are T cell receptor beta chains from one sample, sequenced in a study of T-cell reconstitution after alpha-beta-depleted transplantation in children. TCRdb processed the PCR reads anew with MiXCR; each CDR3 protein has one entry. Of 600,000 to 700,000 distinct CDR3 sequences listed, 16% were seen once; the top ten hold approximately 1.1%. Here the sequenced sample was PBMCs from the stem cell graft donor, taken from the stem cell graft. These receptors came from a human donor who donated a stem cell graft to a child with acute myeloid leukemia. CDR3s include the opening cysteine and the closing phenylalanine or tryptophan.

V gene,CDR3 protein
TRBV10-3,CAIRDLAGGSADTQYF
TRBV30,CAWSVMGTGSNEQFF
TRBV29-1,CSVEDPRGGEKLFF
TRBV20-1,CSAREDLSSYNSPLHF
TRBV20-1,CSARGGAGVTGELFF
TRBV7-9,CASSLPASGPSYNEQFF
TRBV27,CASSSDTPNTGELFF
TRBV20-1,CSARPGQGIGIQYF
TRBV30,CALCPTGGEAAYNEQFF
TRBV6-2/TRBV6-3,CASSQTTGIYGYTF
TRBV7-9,CASSLELQRSSEKLFF
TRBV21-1,CASLRQGAPGANVLTF
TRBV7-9,CASSTGQNTIYF
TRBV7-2,CASSLSLQGAGSPLHF
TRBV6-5,CASSYSDGGSYNEQFF
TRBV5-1,CASSSSQGATEAFF
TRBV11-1,CASSRTSGGADEQFF
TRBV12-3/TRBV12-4,CASSFGGENGYTF
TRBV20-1,CSGGGVNSYEQYF
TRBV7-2,CASSLTWTGIYGYTF
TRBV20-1,CSARDGKGSAYEQYF